This T cell receptor beta chain emerged from a study of response to subunit inactivated influenza vaccine. Study results and limitations: The authors suggested that few new T cells are recruited per seasonal influenza vaccination.

Via MiXCR, TCRdb re-called the RT-PCR reads, giving one row per CDR3 protein. The data contain a few hundred thousand distinct CDR3 sequences, around 20% of them singletons. For this clonotype: Its target is not known.

Looked up from germline, CDR1 is SGHDN and CDR2 is FVKESK. The length of the CDR3 is 12 residues. V was shortened by 1 base and J by 6 bases, with 7 bases between the two germline ends. The chain joins TRBV14 to TRBJ2-7, with D uncertain. The sequence came from a man aged 50 to 69 who received an inactivated influenza vaccine. The source was PBMCs from blood, collected about 20 months after vaccination. The DNA of the CDR3 is TGTGCCAGCAGCCAAGTTACTGTCGAGCAGTACTTC. This encodes CASSQVTVEQYF. The entire variable domain, with the rest obtained from reference TRBV14 and TRBJ2-7, is as follows: EAGVTQFPSHSVIEKGQTVTLRCDPISGHDNLYWYRRVMGKEIKFLLHFVKESKQDESGMPNNRFLAERTGGTYSTLKVQPAELEDSGVYFCASSQVTVEQYFGPGTRLTVT.